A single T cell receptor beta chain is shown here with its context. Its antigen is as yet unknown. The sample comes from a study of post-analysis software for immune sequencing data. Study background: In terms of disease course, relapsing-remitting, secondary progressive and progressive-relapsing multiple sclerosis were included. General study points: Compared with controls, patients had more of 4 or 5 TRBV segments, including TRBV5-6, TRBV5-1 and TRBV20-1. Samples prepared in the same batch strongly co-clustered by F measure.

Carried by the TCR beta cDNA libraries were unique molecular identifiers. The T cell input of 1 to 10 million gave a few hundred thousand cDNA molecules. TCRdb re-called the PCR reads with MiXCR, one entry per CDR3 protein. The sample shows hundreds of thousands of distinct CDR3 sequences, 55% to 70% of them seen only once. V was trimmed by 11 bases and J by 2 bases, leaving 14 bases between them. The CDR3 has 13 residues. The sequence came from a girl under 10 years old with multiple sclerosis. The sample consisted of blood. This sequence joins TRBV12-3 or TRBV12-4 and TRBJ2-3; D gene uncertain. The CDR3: CAAAWANTDTQYF. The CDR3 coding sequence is TGTGCCGCCGCGTGGGCGAACACAGATACGCAGTATTTT.